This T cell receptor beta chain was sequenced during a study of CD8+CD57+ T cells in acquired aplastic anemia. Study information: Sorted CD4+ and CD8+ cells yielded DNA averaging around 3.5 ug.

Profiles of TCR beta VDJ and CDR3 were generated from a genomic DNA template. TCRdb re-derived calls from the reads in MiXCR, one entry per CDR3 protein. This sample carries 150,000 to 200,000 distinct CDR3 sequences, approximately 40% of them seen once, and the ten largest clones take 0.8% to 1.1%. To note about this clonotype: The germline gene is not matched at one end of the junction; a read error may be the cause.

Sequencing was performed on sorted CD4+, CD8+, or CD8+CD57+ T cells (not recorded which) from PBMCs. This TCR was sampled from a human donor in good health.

The DNA of the CDR3 is TGTGCCGGCAGTGCTAGAGTCAGGGCAGGGACAGATACGCAGTATTTT. Its protein product is CAGSARVRAGTDTQYF. The chain combines TRBV25-1 with TRBJ2-3, with D possibly TRBD1 on 5 matching bases. Germline CDR1 is MGHDK and CDR2 is SYGVNS. This CDR3 comprises 16 residues.